The rows below give T cell receptor beta chains drawn from one sample of a study of cytomegalovirus exposure and HLA in healthy donors. Measured with immunoSEQ multiplex PCR; TCRdb has only the in-frame clones, and not every one. Among 150,000 to 200,000 clones listed, around 78% were seen once. Sequenced input: PBMCs. The receptor source for this set is a woman aged 25 to 39 in good health and CMV-seropositive. Each CDR3 is given with its conserved first and last residue. The D gene is left open where the match is weak. Where a row states a size, it is once, few, many or the class of an expanded clone; other rows omit it.

CDR3nt: TGCGCCAGCAGCCTCGGAGACAGGTCAACTGAGTACGAGCAGTACTTC
CDR3aa: CASSLGDRSTEYEQYF
len: 16
d_gene: -
j_gene: TRBJ2-7
abundance: -
v_gene: TRBV4-3

CDR3nt: TGTGCCAGCAGCGTCACGAGGAGCTCCTATAATTCACCCCTCCACTTT
CDR3aa: CASSVTRSSYNSPLHF
len: 16
d_gene: -
j_gene: TRBJ1-6
abundance: few
v_gene: TRBV28

CDR3nt: TGTGCCAGCAGACTCGGACTAGCGTTCACAGATACGCAGTATTTT
CDR3aa: CASRLGLAFTDTQYF
len: 15
d_gene: TRBD2
j_gene: TRBJ2-3
abundance: -
v_gene: TRBV6-5

CDR3nt: TGTGCCAGCAGTGTACGGACTTCTAATGAGCAGTTCTTC
CDR3aa: CASSVRTSNEQFF
len: 13
d_gene: -
j_gene: TRBJ2-1
abundance: -
v_gene: TRBV2

CDR3nt: TGCGCCAGCAGCCAAGATACGCGGTTGGGTGGCTACACCTTC
CDR3aa: CASSQDTRLGGYTF
len: 14
d_gene: -
j_gene: TRBJ1-2
abundance: -
v_gene: TRBV4-1

CDR3nt: TGTGCCAGCAGCGTTGGGGGACTAGCGAACTACGAGCAGTACTTC
CDR3aa: CASSVGGLANYEQYF
len: 15
d_gene: TRBD2
j_gene: TRBJ2-7
abundance: -
v_gene: TRBV9

CDR3nt: TGTGCCAGCGTTCCTAGCGGGGGGGCCAGCGGGGAGCTGTTTTTT
CDR3aa: CASVPSGGASGELFF
len: 15
d_gene: TRBD2
j_gene: TRBJ2-2
abundance: -
v_gene: TRBV6-1

CDR3nt: TGTGCCAGCAGTGGACAGGGGAATTACCGGGAGACCCAGTACTTC
CDR3aa: CASSGQGNYRETQYF
len: 15
d_gene: TRBD1
j_gene: TRBJ2-5
abundance: -
v_gene: TRBV27

CDR3nt: TGTGCCAGTAGTATCAACAGGGGCTATGGCTACACCTTC
CDR3aa: CASSINRGYGYTF
len: 13
d_gene: TRBD1
j_gene: TRBJ1-2
abundance: -
v_gene: TRBV19

CDR3nt: TGTGCCATCAGCGTACTAGCGGGCAACTACGAGCAGTACTTC
CDR3aa: CAISVLAGNYEQYF
len: 14
d_gene: TRBD2
j_gene: TRBJ2-7
abundance: -
v_gene: TRBV10-3

CDR3nt: TGCGCCAGCAGCGGGGACAGGGGTCGATACACTGAAGCTTTCTTT
CDR3aa: CASSGDRGRYTEAFF
len: 15
d_gene: TRBD1
j_gene: TRBJ1-1
abundance: -
v_gene: TRBV5-1

CDR3nt: TGCGCCAGCAGCCATTTCCGACTAGCGGGGGGGCAGATGGTAGCCGGGGAGCTGTTTTTT
CDR3aa: CASSHFRLAGGQMVAGELFF
len: 20
d_gene: TRBD2
j_gene: TRBJ2-2
abundance: -
v_gene: TRBV4-3

CDR3nt: TGTGCCAGCAGCTCCCAGGGGAATCTTAATTCACCCCTCCACTTT
CDR3aa: CASSSQGNLNSPLHF
len: 15
d_gene: -
j_gene: TRBJ1-6
abundance: -
v_gene: TRBV7-2

CDR3nt: TGTGCCAGCAGCGTAGAGTCAGGGGGTGGCGAGCAGTACTTC
CDR3aa: CASSVESGGGEQYF
len: 14
d_gene: TRBD1
j_gene: TRBJ2-7
abundance: once
v_gene: TRBV9

CDR3nt: TGTGCCAGCACGCCGGGAGTGGGGGAGCAGTACTTC
CDR3aa: CASTPGVGEQYF
len: 12
d_gene: -
j_gene: TRBJ2-7
abundance: -
v_gene: TRBV2

CDR3nt: TGTGCCAGCAGCTTAGGCAGTAGGGCGGGTGCATCCTACGAGCAGTACTTC
CDR3aa: CASSLGSRAGASYEQYF
len: 17
d_gene: -
j_gene: TRBJ2-7
abundance: -
v_gene: TRBV7-6

CDR3nt: TGTGCCAGCTCACCACTGGGTCCCGGGACAGGGGAAGGAGGATATGGCTACACCTTC
CDR3aa: CASSPLGPGTGEGGYGYTF
len: 19
d_gene: TRBD1
j_gene: TRBJ1-2
abundance: -
v_gene: TRBV18

CDR3nt: TGTGCCATCCGGACCCCGAGGGGGTCATACACAGATACGCAGTATTTT
CDR3aa: CAIRTPRGSYTDTQYF
len: 16
d_gene: -
j_gene: TRBJ2-3
abundance: -
v_gene: TRBV10-3

CDR3nt: TGTGCCACCAGCAGAGAAGGAGGCGGGGGGACTGCAGGGACCCAGTACTTC
CDR3aa: CATSREGGGGTAGTQYF
len: 17
d_gene: TRBD2
j_gene: TRBJ2-5
abundance: -
v_gene: TRBV15

CDR3nt: TGTGCCAGCAGTGATAATCCTGAGGACACTGAAGCTTTCTTT
CDR3aa: CASSDNPEDTEAFF
len: 14
d_gene: -
j_gene: TRBJ1-1
abundance: once
v_gene: TRBV6-1

CDR3nt: TGTGCCAGCAGCCAAGGGGTTGAGCGGGAGGGCCTCAGATACAATGAGCAGTTCTTC
CDR3aa: CASSQGVEREGLRYNEQFF
len: 19
d_gene: TRBD2
j_gene: TRBJ2-1
abundance: once
v_gene: TRBV14

CDR3nt: TGTGCCAGCAGTTTACCTCATCAGGTCACTGAAGCTTTCTTT
CDR3aa: CASSLPHQVTEAFF
len: 14
d_gene: -
j_gene: TRBJ1-1
abundance: few
v_gene: TRBV28

CDR3nt: TGTGCCAGCACGCGTCTTGGGGCTAACACTGAAGCTTTCTTT
CDR3aa: CASTRLGANTEAFF
len: 14
d_gene: -
j_gene: TRBJ1-1
abundance: -
v_gene: TRBV5-4

CDR3nt: TGCGCCAGCAGCCACCCCCAAAGACTAGCGGGGCCTCCATACGAGCAGTACTTC
CDR3aa: CASSHPQRLAGPPYEQYF
len: 18
d_gene: TRBD2
j_gene: TRBJ2-7
abundance: -
v_gene: TRBV4-3

CDR3nt: TGCGCCAGCAGCGCCACAGATAGCACAGATACGCAGTATTTT
CDR3aa: CASSATDSTDTQYF
len: 14
d_gene: -
j_gene: TRBJ2-3
abundance: -
v_gene: TRBV5-1

CDR3nt: TGTGCCAGCAGCGTAGGGCAGGGAACTGAAGCTTTCTTT
CDR3aa: CASSVGQGTEAFF
len: 13
d_gene: -
j_gene: TRBJ1-1
abundance: -
v_gene: TRBV9

CDR3nt: TGTGCCAGCAGTTACCAGGGGGCTGGGGCCAACGTCCTGACTTTC
CDR3aa: CASSYQGAGANVLTF
len: 15
d_gene: TRBD1
j_gene: TRBJ2-6
abundance: -
v_gene: TRBV6-5

CDR3nt: TGTGCCTGGGGAACAGGGTTATTGATTGGGGAGACCCAGTACTTC
CDR3aa: CAWGTGLLIGETQYF
len: 15
d_gene: -
j_gene: TRBJ2-5
abundance: -
v_gene: TRBV30

CDR3nt: TGTGCCAGCAGCTCTCGACTAGCGGGGAATCAAGAGACCCAGTACTTC
CDR3aa: CASSSRLAGNQETQYF
len: 16
d_gene: TRBD2
j_gene: TRBJ2-5
abundance: -
v_gene: TRBV7-6

CDR3nt: TGTGCCAGCAGGCGGACAGGCAGTTATGAAGCTTTCTTT
CDR3aa: CASRRTGSYEAFF
len: 13
d_gene: TRBD1
j_gene: TRBJ1-1
abundance: -
v_gene: TRBV6-5

CDR3nt: TGTGCCAGCAGTTACCTCAAGGGACAGACCAACAATGAGCAGTTCTTC
CDR3aa: CASSYLKGQTNNEQFF
len: 16
d_gene: TRBD1
j_gene: TRBJ2-1
abundance: -
v_gene: TRBV6-6

CDR3nt: TGTGCCAGCGTCAGGGACACTGAAGCTTTCTTT
CDR3aa: CASVRDTEAFF
len: 11
d_gene: -
j_gene: TRBJ1-1
abundance: -
v_gene: TRBV6-1

CDR3nt: TGCAGCGTCCGGACAGGCCAAGAGACCCAGTACTTC
CDR3aa: CSVRTGQETQYF
len: 12
d_gene: TRBD1
j_gene: TRBJ2-5
abundance: -
v_gene: TRBV29-1

CDR3nt: TGCGCCAGCAGCTTGGCCTCGGGGGTAATTTCTTACGAGCAGTACTTC
CDR3aa: CASSLASGVISYEQYF
len: 16
d_gene: -
j_gene: TRBJ2-7
abundance: -
v_gene: TRBV5-1

CDR3nt: TGTGCCAGCAGTGAAGTTGTCAGGGGATCCGATACGCAGTATTTT
CDR3aa: CASSEVVRGSDTQYF
len: 15
d_gene: -
j_gene: TRBJ2-3
abundance: -
v_gene: TRBV6-1

CDR3nt: TGTGCCAGCACCGCAGGGGGCATCACTGGAAACACCATATATTTT
CDR3aa: CASTAGGITGNTIYF
len: 15
d_gene: TRBD1
j_gene: TRBJ1-3
abundance: -
v_gene: TRBV6-1

CDR3nt: TGTGCCAGCTCACCACCCCAGGGGGCGAGGACTGAAGCTTTCTTT
CDR3aa: CASSPPQGARTEAFF
len: 15
d_gene: TRBD1
j_gene: TRBJ1-1
abundance: -
v_gene: TRBV18

CDR3nt: TGTGCCAGACGGGACCAAGAGACCCAGTACTTC
CDR3aa: CARRDQETQYF
len: 11
d_gene: -
j_gene: TRBJ2-5
abundance: -
v_gene: TRBV2

CDR3nt: TGCGCCAGCAGCCAATTCGGAGTAATCAGAAACACCATATATTTT
CDR3aa: CASSQFGVIRNTIYF
len: 15
d_gene: -
j_gene: TRBJ1-3
abundance: once
v_gene: TRBV4-1

CDR3nt: TGTGCCAGCAGGAGATGGACAGGGGGCCAAGATACGCAGTATTTT
CDR3aa: CASRRWTGGQDTQYF
len: 15
d_gene: TRBD1
j_gene: TRBJ2-3
abundance: -
v_gene: TRBV6-1

CDR3nt: TGTGCCAGCAGTGAAGTAGGCGGGAGTGGGCGGGGGACCCAGTACTTC
CDR3aa: CASSEVGGSGRGTQYF
len: 16
d_gene: TRBD2
j_gene: TRBJ2-5
abundance: -
v_gene: TRBV6-1

CDR3nt: TGTGCCAGCACCCCTCCGGGAGGGCTCGTAAAGGCCTACAATGAGCAGTTCTTC
CDR3aa: CASTPPGGLVKAYNEQFF
len: 18
d_gene: TRBD2
j_gene: TRBJ2-1
abundance: once
v_gene: TRBV5-6

CDR3nt: TGTGCCAGCAGTTATGCGTTTTCCTCCTACGAGCAGTACTTC
CDR3aa: CASSYAFSSYEQYF
len: 14
d_gene: -
j_gene: TRBJ2-7
abundance: once
v_gene: TRBV27

CDR3nt: TGCGCCAGCAGCCAAGATCCGGGACAGACCACTGAAGCTTTCTTT
CDR3aa: CASSQDPGQTTEAFF
len: 15
d_gene: TRBD1
j_gene: TRBJ1-1
abundance: -
v_gene: TRBV4-3

CDR3nt: TGTGCCAGCAGCGTAGTGGAGGGATTGAACACCGGGGAGCTGTTTTTT
CDR3aa: CASSVVEGLNTGELFF
len: 16
d_gene: -
j_gene: TRBJ2-2
abundance: -
v_gene: TRBV9

CDR3nt: TGTGCCAGCAGTTGGGTAGCGGTGAACACCGGGGAGCTGTTTTTT
CDR3aa: CASSWVAVNTGELFF
len: 15
d_gene: -
j_gene: TRBJ2-2
abundance: -
v_gene: TRBV27

CDR3nt: TGTGCCAGCAGCGTAAGTCCCAGGCCGGCAACTAATGAAAAACTGTTTTTT
CDR3aa: CASSVSPRPATNEKLFF
len: 17
d_gene: -
j_gene: TRBJ1-4
abundance: few
v_gene: TRBV9

CDR3nt: TGTGCCAGCAGCTCCGGGACAGGGGATGGCTACACCTTC
CDR3aa: CASSSGTGDGYTF
len: 13
d_gene: TRBD1
j_gene: TRBJ1-2
abundance: -
v_gene: TRBV7-2

CDR3nt: TGTGCCAGCAGTGAAGGAAGCCGGGGTTATGGCTACACCTTC
CDR3aa: CASSEGSRGYGYTF
len: 14
d_gene: -
j_gene: TRBJ1-2
abundance: -
v_gene: TRBV6-1

CDR3nt: TGTGCCAGCTCCCTAACCTACGAGCAGTACTTC
CDR3aa: CASSLTYEQYF
len: 11
d_gene: -
j_gene: TRBJ2-7
abundance: -
v_gene: TRBV2

CDR3nt: TGTGCCAGCAGCGACAGATATGGCTACACCTTC
CDR3aa: CASSDRYGYTF
len: 11
d_gene: -
j_gene: TRBJ1-2
abundance: -
v_gene: TRBV7-8

CDR3nt: TGCGCCAGCAGCCAAGATCTAGGGGGACAGGGGGTCGGGGAGCTGTTTTTT
CDR3aa: CASSQDLGGQGVGELFF
len: 17
d_gene: TRBD1
j_gene: TRBJ2-2
abundance: few
v_gene: TRBV4-3

CDR3nt: TGTGCCAGCAGCACCGACAGCGGGAGTAGGCAGTATTTT
CDR3aa: CASSTDSGSRQYF
len: 13
d_gene: TRBD2
j_gene: TRBJ2-3
abundance: -
v_gene: TRBV7-9

CDR3nt: TGTGCCAGCAGAACTGGGCCAGCGAACACTGAAGCTTTCTTT
CDR3aa: CASRTGPANTEAFF
len: 14
d_gene: -
j_gene: TRBJ1-1
abundance: -
v_gene: TRBV28

CDR3nt: TGTGCCAGCAGTTACTCCGACAGCCAAGAGACCCAGTACTTC
CDR3aa: CASSYSDSQETQYF
len: 14
d_gene: -
j_gene: TRBJ2-5
abundance: -
v_gene: TRBV6-5

CDR3nt: TGTTCCAGCAGCCCGCGACAGGGGACCTACGAGCAGTACTTC
CDR3aa: CSSSPRQGTYEQYF
len: 14
d_gene: TRBD1
j_gene: TRBJ2-7
abundance: once
v_gene: TRBV7-9

CDR3nt: TGCAGCGTTGAAGGTACGCGGGAGCTGGGGACAGATACGCAGTATTTT
CDR3aa: CSVEGTRELGTDTQYF
len: 16
d_gene: TRBD2
j_gene: TRBJ2-3
abundance: -
v_gene: TRBV29-1